This TCR beta chain was observed in a study of cytomegalovirus exposure and HLA in healthy donors. Study outcomes and limitations: Certain sequence variants were highly shared and formed a cluster, and this cluster was likely a sequencing artifact.

To note about this clone: Antigen unknown.

PCR involved 60 Vbeta and 13 Jbeta primers. Sequenced by immunoSEQ multiplex PCR; TCRdb stores in-frame clones only, minus some. The sample records 98,000 or so clones, about 83% being singletons. The CDR3 spans 11 residues. V lost 5 bases and J lost 7, with 11 bases in between. Germline lookup yields CDR1 DFQATT and CDR2 SNEGSKA (reference sequence). The chain employs TRBV20-1 and TRBJ1-2; tentatively, D is TRBD1 (5 bases). This sequence was found in a man aged 55 to 70 in good health and CMV-seropositive. The sequencing input was PBMCs. The CDR3 DNA reads as TGCAGTGCTCCTGCAGGGATTGGCTACACCTTC. Protein: CSAPAGIGYTF.